The 21 T cell receptor beta chains presented below share a single source sample, sequenced in a study of human T cells and chemical hapten exposure. Sample time point: patch test 1, 2 weeks after DPC sensitization. The sample's treatment: therapeutic diphenylcyclopropenone sensitization with weekly scalp DPC. TCRdb used MiXCR to reprocess the RACE reads, holding one entry per CDR3 protein. The data hold roughly 86,000 distinct CDR3 sequences, with over 9.5% observed a single time. Sequences were derived from whole blood, sampled in connection with sensitization to the hapten diphenylcyclopropenone (DPC). These TCRs come from a man in his forties with alopecia areata. Some clones in this sample may be carry-over from other donors' samples.

This chain connects TRBV7-3 to TRBJ1-1; 8 bases are a match to TRBD1. Germline V gives CDR1 SGHTA, CDR2 FQGTGA. V shed 5 bases, J shed 3 bases, and the junction held 5 bases outside the gene matches. This CDR3 comprises 14 residues. The CDR3 nucleotides are TGTGCCAGCAGCCCGCAGGGGGCAGACACTGAAGCTTTCTTT. This sequence encodes CASSPQGADTEAFF.

Only a few counts were recorded for this clonotype. DNA for the CDR3: TGTGCCAGCAGCTACGGGACAGCTGGCATTCAGTACTTC. Translation: CASSYGTAGIQYF. The chain carries TRBV28 and TRBJ2-4; TRBD1 matches 7 bases. Germline V gives CDR1 MDHEN, CDR2 SYDVKM. The CDR3 consists of 13 residues. V trimming: 6 bases; J trimming: 9 bases; junction bases outside the gene matches: 8.

CDR3 DNA: TGTGCCAGCAGCCAAGATTGGCCGGGACTAGCGGGAAGCACAGATACGCAGTATTTT. Translating gives CASSQDWPGLAGSTDTQYF. This chain uses TRBV3-1 with TRBJ2-3; 13 bases match TRBD2. Looked up from germline, CDR1 is LGHDT and CDR2 is YNNKEL (reference sequence). CDR3 length: 19 residues. Trimming took 0 bases from V and 0 from J; bases not matched to a gene: 6.

The chain is built from TRBV6-2 or TRBV6-3 and TRBJ2-4; D gene ambiguous. Deletions cut 8 bases from V and 2 bases from J, with 7 bases between. The CDR3 is 12 residues long. Germline CDR1 reads MNHEY; CDR2 reads SVGEGT. For the CDR3, the DNA is TGTGCCAGCGGGATTTCCAAAAACATTCAGTACTTC. As protein: CASGISKNIQYF.

This clonotype was seen only a few times. The chain couples TRBV6-2 or TRBV6-3 to TRBJ2-7; no definite D call. V lost 2 bases and J 2 bases, leaving 13 bases between the germline ends. CDR3 length equals 15 residues. Germline V CDR1 and CDR2: MNHEY, SVGEGT. CDR3 nucleotides: TGTGCCAGCAGTTACGCGATGCCCGTCCCCTACGAGCAGTACTTC. Protein sequence: CASSYAMPVPYEQYF.

The rearrangement uses TRBV6-1 and TRBJ1-4, with D possibly matching TRBD1 (5 bases). The CDR3 is made up of 15 amino acids. Germline CDR1 and CDR2: MNHNS and SASEGT. Trimming took off 1 base at V and 7 bases at J, with 13 bases between the two ends. CDR3 nucleotides: TGTGCCAGCAGTGAAGGGATTCAGGGTCTTGAAAAACTGTTTTTT. The encoded protein is CASSEGIQGLEKLFF.

V gene TRBV7-2 combines with J gene TRBJ2-7, with D uncertain. V was cut by 5 bases and J by 3 bases, with 11 bases left in between. Germline values: CDR1 SGHTA, CDR2 FQGNSA. The CDR3 covers 13 residues. The CDR3 DNA follows: TGTGCCAGCAGCGTAGAGGCCAGCTACGAGCAGTACGTC. Its protein is CASSVEASYEQYV.

This clonotype was counted between two and nine times. The chain combines TRBV4-2 with TRBJ2-3; 7 bases fit TRBD2. The CDR3 extends over 20 amino acids. The trim removed 3 bases at V and 0 bases at J, leaving 18 bases unmatched. Germline-derived CDR1 and CDR2 are LGHNA and YNFKEQ. CDR3 nucleotide sequence: TGTGCCAGCAGCCAGAGGGGCTCGGGGGGTCTAAAAATTAGCACAGATACGCAGTATTTT. Residues: CASSQRGSGGLKISTDTQYF.

This clonotype was counted only a few times. The J gene is TRBJ2-3, the V gene TRBV3-1; no definite D call. V lost 1 base to trimming and J lost 10 bases, with 9 bases between them. The CDR3 sequence is 12 residues long. The germline V gene has CDR1 LGHDT and CDR2 YNNKEL (reference sequence). The CDR3 spells CASSQGLGPQYF. The CDR3 nucleotides are TGTGCCAGCAGCCAAGGTCTGGGCCCGCAGTATTTT.

The CDR3 DNA reads as TGCAGCGTGTTACCGGGACAGGGTATTGTCCAAGAGACCCAGTACTTC. This codes for CSVLPGQGIVQETQYF. The chain has TRBV29-1 and TRBJ2-5, with 9 nucleotides matching TRBD1. The CDR3 covers 16 residues. Germline CDR1 reads SQVTM; CDR2 reads ANQGSEA. V gave up 6 bases and J gave up 1 base; unmatched junction bases: 12.

This clonotype appeared a few times. The rearrangement joins TRBV30 to TRBJ2-1, with 8 bases lining up with TRBD2. The CDR3 length is 14 residues. The germline V gene has CDR1 GTSNPN and CDR2 SVGIG (reference sequence). The ends lost 1 base at V and 5 bases at J; junction bases unmatched: 4. The CDR3 coding sequence is TGTGCCTGGAGTGATACTAGCGGAAACAATGAGCAGTTCTTC. Its translation is CAWSDTSGNNEQFF.

The V gene is TRBV20-1, the J gene TRBJ2-1, with 9 nucleotides matching TRBD2. V was pared by 6 bases and J by 6 bases, with 9 bases of the junction left unmatched. CDR1 and CDR2 from the germline V gene are DFQATT and SNEGSKA (reference sequence). The CDR3 covers 14 residues. CDR3 bases: TGCAGTGCCGTAGCGGGAGCGATGGTCAATGAGCAGTTCTTC. Encoded protein: CSAVAGAMVNEQFF.

The sample holds many counts of this clonotype. The rearrangement uses TRBV12-3 or TRBV12-4 and TRBJ1-2; TRBD1 is a possible D gene (5 bases). The CDR3 is 12 amino acids. V shed 3 bases and J shed 4 bases, with 6 bases lying between them. The CDR3, as DNA: TGTGCCAGCAGTTTCCAGGGCTATGGCTACACCTTC. It is translated as CASSFQGYGYTF.

This rearrangement joins TRBV5-1 to TRBJ2-1, with no clear D. Per germline, CDR1 SGHRS and CDR2 YFSETQ. Trimming took 3 bases from V and 6 from J, leaving 13 bases between them. The CDR3 covers 14 residues. CDR3 protein: CASSSGLTPNEQFF. The CDR3, as DNA: TGCGCCAGCAGCTCGGGCCTAACACCCAATGAGCAGTTCTTC. The complete variable domain, with remaining parts taken from reference TRBV5-1 and TRBJ2-1, reads KAGVTQTPRYLIKTRGQQVTLSCSPISGHRSVSWYQQTPGQGLQFLFEYFSETQRNKGNFPGRFSGRQFSNSRSEMNVSTLELGDSALYLCASSSGLTPNEQFFGPGTRLTVL.

CDR3 residues: CASSYWGTGASDTQYF. DNA of the CDR3: TGTGCCAGCAGCTACTGGGGGACAGGGGCTTCAGATACGCAGTATTTT. V usage is TRBV3-1 and J usage is TRBJ2-3, with 10 bases aligning to TRBD1. V lost 5 bases, J lost 4 bases, and 9 bases stayed unmatched. This CDR3 region has 16 residues. CDR1 and CDR2 (germline): LGHDT, YNNKEL (reference sequence).

This clonotype appeared many times. This chain connects TRBV29-1 to TRBJ2-4; 8 bases are a match to TRBD1. V lost 4 bases and J lost 9; bases outside the gene matches: 2. CDR1 SQVTM and CDR2 ANQGSEA come from the germline V gene. This CDR3 is built from 11 residues. The CDR3 is CSVVRGPIQYF. In nucleotides, the CDR3 is TGCAGCGTTGTCAGGGGGCCCATTCAGTACTTC.

The chain combines TRBV7-2 with TRBJ2-1; D is ambiguous. The germline CDR1 and CDR2 sequences are SGHTA and FQGNSA. V was clipped by 4 bases and J by 7 bases, with 11 bases between them. CDR3 length: 13 amino acids. The CDR3 sequence: CASSSPIENEQFF. In nucleotides, the CDR3 is TGTGCCAGCAGCTCGCCTATCGAGAATGAGCAGTTCTTC.

This clonotype was recorded many times. The V gene is TRBV27, the J gene TRBJ1-1; D gene ambiguous. Trimming shortened V by 1 base and J by 3 bases, and 6 bases separated the two germline ends. The CDR3 is 13 amino acids. CDR1 and CDR2 (germline): MNHEY, SMNVEV (reference sequence). Here the CDR3 reads CASSLYLYTEAFF. CDR3 in DNA: TGTGCCAGCAGTTTATATCTGTACACTGAAGCTTTCTTT.

This clonotype came up a few times. The V call is TRBV11-3, the J call TRBJ2-3; D assignment may be TRBD1 or TRBD2 (5 bases each). Trimming left V 5 bases short and J 6 bases short, with 18 bases between. CDR3 length: 15 amino acids. Germline CDR1 and CDR2: SGHNT and YENEEA. CDR3 nucleotide sequence: TGTGCCAGCAGCGCCCGGACTGGGGGTCCGGATACGCAGTATTTT. Amino acids: CASSARTGGPDTQYF. Full variable domain (missing parts from reference TRBV11-3 and TRBJ2-3): EAGVVQSPRYKIIEKKQPVAFWCNPISGHNTLYWYLQNLGQGPELLIRYENEEAVDDSQLPKDRFSAERLKGVDSTLKIQPAELGDSAVYLCASSARTGGPDTQYFGPGTRLTVL.

In nucleotides, the CDR3 is TGTGCCAGCTCAGGGACTAGTGACACGCAGTATTTT. Its translation: CASSGTSDTQYF. The chain carries TRBV2 and TRBJ2-3, with TRBD2 matching 8 bases. CDR3 length equals 12 residues. Germline values: CDR1 SNHLY, CDR2 FYNNEI. The ends lost 8 bases at V and 9 bases at J; junction bases unmatched: 7.

This clonotype was recorded a few times. V is TRBV20-1 and J is TRBJ2-3; 10 bases agree with TRBD2. V lost 0 bases and J lost 4; bases outside the gene matches: 7. The germline V gene has CDR1 DFQATT and CDR2 SNEGSKA (reference sequence). The CDR3 spans 16 residues. CDR3 DNA: TGCAGTGCTAGAGACCTAGCGGGAGTGCCCCCAGATACGCAGTATTTT. Encoded protein: CSARDLAGVPPDTQYF.